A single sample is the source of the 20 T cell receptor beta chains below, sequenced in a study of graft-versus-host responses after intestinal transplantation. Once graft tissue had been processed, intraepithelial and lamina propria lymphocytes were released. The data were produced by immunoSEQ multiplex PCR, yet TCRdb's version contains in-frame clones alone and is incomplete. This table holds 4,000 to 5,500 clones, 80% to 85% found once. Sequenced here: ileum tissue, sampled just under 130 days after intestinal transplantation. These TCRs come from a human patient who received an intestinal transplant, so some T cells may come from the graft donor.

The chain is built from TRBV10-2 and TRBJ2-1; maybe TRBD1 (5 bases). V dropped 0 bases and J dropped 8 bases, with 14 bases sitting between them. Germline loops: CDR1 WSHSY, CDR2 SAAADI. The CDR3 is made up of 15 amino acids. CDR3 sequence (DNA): TGCGCCAGCAGTGAGTCTTTGGCAGGGTGGGATGAGCAGTTCTTC. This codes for CASSESLAGWDEQFF.

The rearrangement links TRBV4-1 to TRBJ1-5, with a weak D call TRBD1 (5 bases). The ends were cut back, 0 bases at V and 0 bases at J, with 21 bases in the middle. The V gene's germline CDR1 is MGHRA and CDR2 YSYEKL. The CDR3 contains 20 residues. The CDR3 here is CASSQDSIPLTDYSNQPQHF. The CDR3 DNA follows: TGCGCCAGCAGCCAAGATTCCATACCGTTGACAGACTATAGCAATCAGCCCCAGCATTTT.

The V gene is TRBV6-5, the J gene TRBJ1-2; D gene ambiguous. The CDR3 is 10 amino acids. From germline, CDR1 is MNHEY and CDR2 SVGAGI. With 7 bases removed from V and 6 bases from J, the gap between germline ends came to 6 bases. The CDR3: CASTSDGYTF. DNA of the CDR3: TGTGCCAGCACCTCCGATGGCTACACCTTC.

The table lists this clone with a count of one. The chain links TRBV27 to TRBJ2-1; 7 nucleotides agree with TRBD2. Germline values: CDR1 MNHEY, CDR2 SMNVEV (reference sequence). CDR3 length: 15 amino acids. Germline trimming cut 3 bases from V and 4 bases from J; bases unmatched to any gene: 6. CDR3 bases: TGTGCCAGCAGTTTCCTAGCGGCAACATACAATGAGCAGTTCTTC. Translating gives CASSFLAATYNEQFF.

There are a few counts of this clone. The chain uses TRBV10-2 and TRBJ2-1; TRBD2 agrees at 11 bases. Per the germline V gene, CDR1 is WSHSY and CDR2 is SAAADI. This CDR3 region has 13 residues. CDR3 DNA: TGCGCTGCTAGCGGGGGGTCCTACAATGAGCAGTTCTTC. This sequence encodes CAASGGSYNEQFF.

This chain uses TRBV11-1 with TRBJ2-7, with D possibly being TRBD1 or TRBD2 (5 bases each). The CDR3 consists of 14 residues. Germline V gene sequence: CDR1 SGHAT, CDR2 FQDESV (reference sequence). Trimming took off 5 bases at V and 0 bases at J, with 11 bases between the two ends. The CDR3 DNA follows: TGTGCCAGCAGCCCCGGGACGCCCTCCTACGAGCAGTACTTC. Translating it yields CASSPGTPSYEQYF.

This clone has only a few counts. CDR3 in DNA: TGTGCCAGCGTAACTCCTGGGGCAGATACGCAGTATTTT. This encodes CASVTPGADTQYF. The rearrangement joins TRBV7-6 to TRBJ2-3, with D unclear. Per germline, CDR1 SGHVS and CDR2 FNYEAQ. This CDR3 comprises 13 residues. With 8 bases removed from V and 4 bases from J, the gap between germline ends came to 13 bases. Based on the CDR3 plus reference TRBV7-6 and TRBJ2-3, the full variable domain is GAGVSQSPRYKVTKRGQDVALRCDPISGHVSLYWYRQALGQGPEFLTYFNYEAQQDKSGLPNDRFSAERPEGSISTLTIQRTEQRDSAMYRCASVTPGADTQYFGPGTRLTVL.

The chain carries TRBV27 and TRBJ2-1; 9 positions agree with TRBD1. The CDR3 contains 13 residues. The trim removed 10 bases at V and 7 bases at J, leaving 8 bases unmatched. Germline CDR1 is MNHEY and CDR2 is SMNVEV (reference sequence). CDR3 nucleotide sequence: TGTGCCACTTCCGGGACAGGGAGGAATGAGCAGTTCTTC. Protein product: CATSGTGRNEQFF.

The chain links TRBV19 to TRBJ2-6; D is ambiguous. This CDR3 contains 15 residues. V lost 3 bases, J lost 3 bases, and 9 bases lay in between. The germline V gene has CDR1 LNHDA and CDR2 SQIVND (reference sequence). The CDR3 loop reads CASSIIGGGANVLTF. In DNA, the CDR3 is TGTGCCAGTAGTATCATAGGTGGTGGGGCCAACGTCCTGACTTTC.

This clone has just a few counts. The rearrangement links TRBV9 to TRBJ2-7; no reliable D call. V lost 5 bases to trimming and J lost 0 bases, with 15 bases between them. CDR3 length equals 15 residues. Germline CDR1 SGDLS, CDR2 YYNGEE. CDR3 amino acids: CASRTARANSYEQYF. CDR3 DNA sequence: TGTGCCAGCAGAACGGCAAGGGCGAACTCCTACGAGCAGTACTTC.

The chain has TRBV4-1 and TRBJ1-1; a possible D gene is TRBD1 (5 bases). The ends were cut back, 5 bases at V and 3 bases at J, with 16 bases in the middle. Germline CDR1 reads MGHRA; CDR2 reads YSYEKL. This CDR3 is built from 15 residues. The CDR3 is CASSVGPPGDTEAFF. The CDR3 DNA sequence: TGCGCCAGCAGCGTGGGACCTCCCGGGGACACTGAAGCTTTCTTT.

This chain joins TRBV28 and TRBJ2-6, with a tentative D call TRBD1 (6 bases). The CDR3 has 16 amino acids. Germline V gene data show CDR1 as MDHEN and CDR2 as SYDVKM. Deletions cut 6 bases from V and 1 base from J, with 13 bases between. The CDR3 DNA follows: TGTGCCAGCAGGACCGGGACACCTTCTGGGGCCAACGTCCTGACTTTC. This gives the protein CASRTGTPSGANVLTF.

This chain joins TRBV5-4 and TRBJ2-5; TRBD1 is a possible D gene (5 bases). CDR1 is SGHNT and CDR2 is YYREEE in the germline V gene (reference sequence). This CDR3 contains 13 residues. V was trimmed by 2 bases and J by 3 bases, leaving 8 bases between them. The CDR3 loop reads CASSFVREETQYF. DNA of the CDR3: TGTGCCAGCAGCTTTGTCAGGGAAGAGACCCAGTACTTC.

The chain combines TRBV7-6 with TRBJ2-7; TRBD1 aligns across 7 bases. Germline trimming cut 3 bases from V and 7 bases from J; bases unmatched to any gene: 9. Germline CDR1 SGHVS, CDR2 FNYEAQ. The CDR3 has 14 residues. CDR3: CASSLTGPLGEQYF. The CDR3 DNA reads TGTGCCAGCAGCTTGACAGGGCCCCTCGGAGAGCAGTACTTC.

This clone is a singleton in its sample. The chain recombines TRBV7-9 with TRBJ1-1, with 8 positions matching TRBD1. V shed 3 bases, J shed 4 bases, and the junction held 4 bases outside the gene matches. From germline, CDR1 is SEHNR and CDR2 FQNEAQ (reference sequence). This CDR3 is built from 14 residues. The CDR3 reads CASSFYTGGTEAFF. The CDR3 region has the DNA TGTGCCAGCAGCTTTTATACAGGGGGCACTGAAGCTTTCTTT. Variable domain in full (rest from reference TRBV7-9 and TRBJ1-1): DTGVSQNPRHKITKRGQNVTFRCDPISEHNRLYWYRQTLGQGPEFLTYFQNEAQLEKSRLLSDRFSAERPKGSFSTLEIQRTEQGDSAMYLCASSFYTGGTEAFFGQGTRLTVV.

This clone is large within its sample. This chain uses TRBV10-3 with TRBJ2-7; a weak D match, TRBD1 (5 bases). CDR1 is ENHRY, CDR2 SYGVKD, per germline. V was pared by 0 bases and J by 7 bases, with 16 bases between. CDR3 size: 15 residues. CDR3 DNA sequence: TGTGCCATCAGTGAGTCGACTCAGGGAACGCGTGAGCAGTACTTC. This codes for CAISESTQGTREQYF.

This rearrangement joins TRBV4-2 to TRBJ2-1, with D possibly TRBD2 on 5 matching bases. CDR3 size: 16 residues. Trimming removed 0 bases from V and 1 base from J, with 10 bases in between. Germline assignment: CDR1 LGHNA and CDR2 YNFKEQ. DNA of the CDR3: TGTGCCAGCAGCCAAGAACTAGGGCTATCCTACAATGAGCAGTTCTTC. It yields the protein CASSQELGLSYNEQFF.

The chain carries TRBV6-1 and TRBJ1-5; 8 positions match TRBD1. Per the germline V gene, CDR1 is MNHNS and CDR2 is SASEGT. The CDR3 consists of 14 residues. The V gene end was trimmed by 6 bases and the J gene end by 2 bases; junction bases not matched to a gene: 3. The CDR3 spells CASSSGQGNQPQHF. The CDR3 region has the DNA TGTGCCAGCAGCTCGGGACAGGGCAATCAGCCCCAGCATTTT.

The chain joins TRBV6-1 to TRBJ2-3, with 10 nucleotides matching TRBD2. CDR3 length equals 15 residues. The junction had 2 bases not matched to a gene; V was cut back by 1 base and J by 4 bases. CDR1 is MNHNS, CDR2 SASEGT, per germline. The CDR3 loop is CASSEEAGGPDTQYF. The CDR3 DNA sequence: TGTGCCAGCAGTGAAGAAGCGGGAGGGCCAGATACGCAGTATTTT.

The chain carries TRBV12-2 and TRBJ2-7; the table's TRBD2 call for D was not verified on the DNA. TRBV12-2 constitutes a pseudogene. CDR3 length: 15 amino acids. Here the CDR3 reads CASRLGLAGGYEQYF. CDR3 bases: TGTGCAAGTCGCTTAGGACTAGCGGGGGGCTACGAGCAGTACTTC.